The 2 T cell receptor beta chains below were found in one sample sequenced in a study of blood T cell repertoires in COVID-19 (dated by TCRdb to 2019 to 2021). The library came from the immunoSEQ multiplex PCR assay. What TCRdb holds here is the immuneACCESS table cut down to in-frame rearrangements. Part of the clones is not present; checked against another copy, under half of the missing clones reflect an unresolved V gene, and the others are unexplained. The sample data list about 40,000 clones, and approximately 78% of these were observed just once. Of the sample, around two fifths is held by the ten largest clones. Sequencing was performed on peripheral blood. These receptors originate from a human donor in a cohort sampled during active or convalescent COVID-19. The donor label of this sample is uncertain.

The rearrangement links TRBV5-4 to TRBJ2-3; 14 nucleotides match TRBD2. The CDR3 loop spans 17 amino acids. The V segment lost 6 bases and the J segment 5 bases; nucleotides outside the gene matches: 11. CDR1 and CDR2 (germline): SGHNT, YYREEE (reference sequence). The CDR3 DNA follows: TGTGCCAGCACCGTGAGACTAGCGGGAGGGGGGAGAGATACGCAGTATTTT. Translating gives CASTVRLAGGGRDTQYF. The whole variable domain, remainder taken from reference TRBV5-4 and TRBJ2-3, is ETGVTQSPTHLIKTRGQQVTLRCSSQSGHNTVSWYQQALGQGPQFIFQYYREEENGRGNFPPRFSGLQFPNYSSELNVNALELDDSALYLCASTVRLAGGGRDTQYFGPGTRLTVL.

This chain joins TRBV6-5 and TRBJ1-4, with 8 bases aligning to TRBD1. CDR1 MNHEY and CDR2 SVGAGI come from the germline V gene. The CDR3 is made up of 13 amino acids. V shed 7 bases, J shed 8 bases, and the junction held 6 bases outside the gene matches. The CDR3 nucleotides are TGTGCCAGCATGGTACAGGGGGGAGAAAAACTGTTTTTT. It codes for CASMVQGGEKLFF.